This T cell receptor (beta chain) was identified during a study of blood T cell repertoires in COVID-19. Study summary: Material from acute and convalescent COVID-19 was sourced from the United States, Italy and Spain. In each case, the material was cDNA or gDNA derived from T cells, B-cell-depleted T cells, or PBMCs.

Under the authors' procedure: Amplifying reference gene primers gave estimates of nucleated cell counts. This table comes from immunoSEQ multiplex PCR, and its TCRdb copy is limited to in-frame clones, with some not included. The V and J calls and clone size were taken over from that table, and D and trimming were inferred from the DNA. The repertoire holds approximately 120,000 clones, with more than 70% as singletons. There are 15 residues in the CDR3. The germline V gene encodes CDR1 MRHNA and CDR2 SNTAGT. The V and J ends lost 2 bases and 4 bases respectively, with 13 bases between them. Sequenced material: peripheral blood. The chain uses TRBV6-4 and TRBJ2-3; D is perhaps TRBD2 (6 bases). The TCR comes from a human donor in a cohort sampled during active COVID-19. CDR3 in amino acids: CASSDGSGGADTQYF. CDR3 in DNA: TGTGCCAGCAGTGACGGTAGCGGTGGGGCAGATACGCAGTATTTT.